This note documents a single T cell receptor (beta chain) sequence. What it binds is not known. These data come from a study of CD8+CD57+ T cells in acquired aplastic anemia. Study overall: There were 10 million to 14 million reads, on average, for CD4+ cells from healthy donors. Whole-study results and caveats: CD8+ Simpson's diversity showed no significant patient-control difference. Patients and controls were found to share around 30 CD8+ CDR3 sequences.

It was genomic DNA that served as the template for profiling TCR beta VDJ and CDR3. TCRdb passed the reads through MiXCR, listing each CDR3 protein once. This table has about 190,000 distinct CDR3 sequences, roughly half appearing once. CDR3 length equals 12 residues. The germline CDR1 and CDR2 sequences are SGHTA and FQGTGA. The V gene end was trimmed by 5 bases and the J gene end by 11 bases; junction bases not matched to a gene: 6. The receptor was isolated from a human donor in good health, serving as a control. The sequenced sample consisted of sorted CD4+, CD8+, or CD8+CD57+ T cells (not recorded which) from PBMCs. V is TRBV7-3 and J is TRBJ2-5, with TRBD1 identical over 9 bases. CDR3 coding DNA: TGTGCCAGCAGCCATGACAGGGGGAGACAGTACTTC. This codes for CASSHDRGRQYF.